This T cell receptor beta chain came from a study of blood T cells in healthy people across ages (dated by TCRdb to between 2014 and 2016). Concerning the study at large: In model experiments, roughly one uniquely barcoded TCR beta cDNA molecule per two T cells was captured by template switching. The study measured age-related changes in TCR beta repertoire diversity using deep sequencing normalized with unique cDNA molecular identifiers. The donors were divided into four age groups: young (average around 16 years), middle-aged (roughly 42), aged (roughly 60) and long-lived (approximately 74). To avoid experimental bias, donors of different ages were randomly spread across the sequencing lanes. Using the same blood draw, the study looked at two additional independent replicas of 1 million unique cDNA reads for two donors, one aged 18 to 30 and the other aged 80 or older.

Library generation was performed with 5' RACE. The data were produced on an Illumina HiSeq 2500. A second PCR of about 7 to 12 cycles was performed with a sample-barcoded 5' primer and a J-beta primer mix. A unique molecular identifier was introduced onto each TCR beta cDNA molecule by a template-switch 5' adaptor carrying 12 random nucleotides. Each sample yielded at least 3 million CDR3-containing paired-end reads. The Mint cDNA synthesis kit, primed by a TRBC-specific oligonucleotide, was used to synthesize first-strand cDNA from all RNA. Following uracil-DNA glycosylase treatment, all cDNA underwent a first 18-cycle PCR with the universal primers M1SS and BC2_uni_R. The authors' analysis ran thus. For normalization, 1 million high-quality reads were randomly selected from each sample, with every read carrying a distinct molecular identifier. Instead of being binned into consensus sequences, reads that shared molecular identifiers were thrown out. MiTCR, with a Q25 quality threshold and the strictest error-elimination algorithm, was used for CDR3 identification, clonotype clustering and error correction. A nonparametric unseen species model using Euler transformation provided a lower-bound estimate of total TCR beta diversity. TCRdb reprocessing: public reads trimmed at Q25 with fastp, clones called with MiXCR, in-frame beta chains kept. Rows matching on CDR3 protein sequence are summarized as one entry with the most common DNA and genes. The V and J calls follow TCRdb's processing rather than the paper's. In this sample the table shows 1,100,000 or so distinct CDR3 sequences, 35% to 50% of which occur a single time. The ten largest clones add up to 18% of the sample.

A remark on this clonotype: The antigen it binds to is not known. There are no base qualities to consult, and no much larger clone falls within one base.

From the germline V gene, CDR1 is MNHEY and CDR2 is SVGAGI. The CDR3 runs 15 residues from the cysteine to the phenylalanine. The DNA shown is the 45-base CDR3, in frame from base 1. Donors were a few dozen systemically healthy Caucasian individuals from Russia aged roughly 6 to 95 years. Approximately 10 milliliters of peripheral blood were collected from each donor into EDTA-treated Vacutainer tubes. Ficoll-Paque density-gradient centrifugation was used to isolate PBMCs, with at least 6.5 million per sample. Trizol reagent was used to extract total RNA from the PBMCs, yielding at least 5.5 micrograms per sample. The percentages of naive CD45RAhigh/CD27high T cells were determined by flow cytometry on a PBMC aliquot from every donor. Overall study results and their limits: As age increased, observed TCR beta diversity per million T cells dropped in a roughly linear way, and a significant reduction was already evident by age about 40. Bulk unsorted PBMC profiling prevented conclusive comparison of naive and antigen-experienced compartments. Because donor CMV infection status was unknown, age-related changes in expanded clonotypes were potentially confounded. Compared with the aged group, the long-lived group had more naive CD4+ T cells, fewer expanded clones and increased TCR diversity, a pattern suggesting age selection. Estimates of total diversity based on one million sequenced T cells were considered lower bounds and underestimates. A strong correlation was found between observed TCR beta diversity and the percentage of naive T cells measured by flow cytometry.

The rearranged chain carries TRBV6-5 and TRBJ2-5, and TRBD2 matches 10 of the central bases. The DNA end favors TRBJ2-7, so the J call may be wrong. This receptor was taken from a woman between 55 and 75 years old in good health. Sequenced input: blood. The CDR3 loop reads CASSYSTSGLNEQYF. The nucleotides are TGTGCCAGCAGTTACTCGACTAGCGGGCTTAACGAGCAGTACTTC.